This T cell receptor beta chain is from a study of immune heterogeneity within non-small cell lung tumors. Findings and limits, study-wide: Identical dominant CDR3 beta clonotypes spanned tumor sites within a patient, beside site-unique high-frequency clones.

Using 32 V and 13 J primers, multiplex PCR amplified TCR beta CDR3. TCRdb itself ran the multiplex PCR reads through MiXCR, one entry per CDR3 protein. The repertoire includes approximately 7,200 distinct CDR3 sequences, roughly a fifth of them detected once, and approximately 16% sits in the top ten. Bulk tumor genomic DNA (roughly 630 ng per sample) served as template. Several biopsies per primary tumor were taken during surgery, spaced as far apart as possible. Enrolled patients presented with newly diagnosed, previously untreated non-small cell lung cancer and underwent curative surgery. This clonotype has a handful of counts. Its antigen is currently unknown. With a much larger clone just one base away, this may be a read error. This CDR3 has 16 residues. Germline V gene data show CDR1 as LNHDA and CDR2 as SQIVND (reference sequence).

This chain connects TRBV19 to TRBJ2-6; 9 positions agree with TRBD1. The receptor's source is a man aged 60 to 75 with non-small cell lung cancer. Sequencing was done on a sample of lung tumor tissue. The DNA for the CDR3 is TGTGCCAGTAGTTTATACAGGGGGCCTGGGGCCAACGTCCTGGCTTTC. Its translation is CASSLYRGPGANVLAF.